This TCR beta chain comes out of a study of cytotoxic CD8 clonotypes in ibrutinib-treated CLL. Background on the study: Among responders, some 25 were partial and 2 complete; after median approximately 70 months, about 15 stayed remitted and roughly 12 progressed.

Details on this clone: Its target is not known.

Unmatched junction bases numbered 9, after V lost 5 bases and J lost 0 bases. Germline V lookup: CDR1 LNHDA, CDR2 SQIVND (reference sequence). This CDR3 spans 17 amino acids. The study's findings and limits: Relative to age-matched healthy donors, clonality at baseline was higher, and it tracked circulating CD8+ T-cell counts. Ibrutinib response saw clonality rise, and progression saw it return toward baseline.

T cells were sequenced at a targeted depth of 1 in 200,000 to 1 in 1 million. The method was immunoSEQ multiplex PCR; TCRdb's version includes in-frame clones alone and lacks a portion of them. The sample lists more than 300,000 clones, around four fifths occurring once. The chain employs TRBV19 and TRBJ2-1, with 8 bases identical to TRBD1. The source is a human donor with chronic lymphocytic leukemia. This sample comprised PBMCs, obtained before ibrutinib treatment. CDR3 in amino acids: CASSLDRVWGSYNEQFF. The CDR3 DNA reads as TGTGCCAGTAGTCTGGACAGGGTTTGGGGCTCCTACAATGAGCAGTTCTTC.